Presented here are 17 T cell receptor beta chains from one specimen sequenced in a study of post-analysis software for immune sequencing data. Findings and caveats of the study: Four to six TRBV segments appeared more often in patients than in controls, and TRBV5-6, TRBV5-1 and TRBV20-1 were among these.

Sequencing libraries made from TCR beta cDNA carried unique molecular identifiers. TCRdb reprocessed the PCR reads with MiXCR, giving one entry per CDR3 protein. The table includes about half a million distinct CDR3 sequences, roughly 34% detected once. Their specific antigens are unknown. The sequencing input was blood. The receptors originated from a girl aged 2 to 17 with multiple sclerosis.

CDR3: CASSPRTETQYF. CDR3 in DNA: TGTGCCAGCAGCCCCCGTACGGAGACCCAGTACTTC. The chain links TRBV3-1 to TRBJ2-5; D ambiguous. The CDR3 extends over 12 amino acids. V was cut by 4 bases and J by 5 bases, with 8 bases left in between. The germline V gene encodes CDR1 LGHDT and CDR2 YNNKEL (reference sequence).

This clonotype was picked up many times. The CDR3 DNA follows: TGTGCCAGCCGTGACCCCTCTGGGGCCAACGTCCTGACTTTC. Protein: CASRDPSGANVLTF. The chain uses TRBV5-4 and TRBJ2-6; D remains unclear. Between the trimmed V and J ends, which lost 7 bases and 0 bases, there was a span of 8 bases. There are 14 residues in the CDR3. In germline, CDR1 is SGHNT, CDR2 YYREEE (reference sequence). The entire variable domain, with the rest obtained from reference TRBV5-4 and TRBJ2-6, is as follows: ETGVTQSPTHLIKTRGQQVTLRCSSQSGHNTVSWYQQALGQGPQFIFQYYREEENGRGNFPPRFSGLQFPNYSSELNVNALELDDSALYLCASRDPSGANVLTFGAGSRLTVL.

This chain uses TRBV9 with TRBJ1-2; tentative D call: TRBD1 (6 bases). Germline loops: CDR1 SGDLS, CDR2 YYNGEE. This CDR3 is 15 amino acids long. Trimming removed 2 bases from V and 0 bases from J, with 11 bases in between. CDR3 bases: TGTGCCAGCAGCGTCGGGGGGGCCTCTAACTATGGCTACACCTTC. Protein product: CASSVGGASNYGYTF.

This sequence joins TRBV5-1 and TRBJ2-3, with D tentatively TRBD2 (5 bases). Germline V lookup: CDR1 SGHRS, CDR2 YFSETQ. This CDR3 spans 14 amino acids. The ends were cut back, 7 bases at V and 2 bases at J, with 14 bases in the middle. The CDR3 DNA reads TGCGCCAGCGGCCCAGAAGCGGTCACAGATACGCAGTATTTT. It is translated as CASGPEAVTDTQYF.

The chain carries TRBV6-1 and TRBJ1-2, with D perhaps TRBD1 (6 bases). The V end was cut by 0 bases, the J end by 4 bases, with 9 bases between. CDR3 length equals 14 residues. Per germline, CDR1 MNHNS and CDR2 SASEGT. CDR3 nucleotides: TGTGCCAGCAGTGAAGCCCGAGGGGGCTATGGCTACACCTTC. Protein: CASSEARGGYGYTF.

Regarding this clonotype: Germline is not matched at one junction end, which may reflect a read error. The V call is TRBV20-1, the J call TRBJ2-3; 7 bases are shared with TRBD1. The CDR3 is 15 residues long. Germline assignment: CDR1 DFQATT and CDR2 SNEGSKA (reference sequence). The CDR3 bases are TGCAGTGCTAACGGACAGGTCAGAAGCAGAGATACGCAGTATTTT. This codes for CSANGQVRSRDTQYF.

This clonotype occurred a few times. The chain has TRBV7-3 and TRBJ2-5, with 8 nucleotides matching TRBD1. Losses at the gene ends were 0 bases for V and 5 bases for J; bases not matched to a gene: 5. CDR1 SGHTA and CDR2 FQGTGA come from the germline V gene. The CDR3 is 15 residues long. The CDR3 loop is CASSLTSGGWETQYF. In DNA form, the CDR3 reads TGTGCCAGCAGCTTAACCTCAGGGGGCTGGGAGACCCAGTACTTC.

V is TRBV20-1 and J is TRBJ2-7, with TRBD2 identical over 13 bases. J was trimmed by 1 base and V by 5 bases; bases with no gene match: 2. The CDR3 has 14 amino acids. CDR1 and CDR2 (germline): DFQATT, SNEGSKA (reference sequence). CDR3 coding DNA: TGCAGTGCTTTACTAGCGGGGGGGTCCTACGAGCAGTACTTC. Its translation: CSALLAGGSYEQYF.

The J gene is TRBJ2-1, the V gene TRBV28; D is undetermined. V lost 6 bases and J 0 bases, leaving 15 bases between the germline ends. Germline lookup yields CDR1 MDHEN and CDR2 SYDVKM. The CDR3 length is 16 residues. The CDR3 DNA reads TGTGCCAGCAGCGGCCGGGTGCGGAGCTCCTACAATGAGCAGTTCTTC. Protein sequence: CASSGRVRSSYNEQFF. The full variable domain, completed using reference TRBV28 and TRBJ2-1, is DVKVTQSSRYLVKRTGEKVFLECVQDMDHENMFWYRQDPGLGLRLIYFSYDVKMKEKGDIPEGYSVSREKKERFSLILESASTNQTSMYLCASSGRVRSSYNEQFFGPGTRLTVL.

This clonotype was counted a single time. The rearrangement uses TRBV4-2 and TRBJ2-3; 13 bases agree with TRBD2. Germline values: CDR1 LGHNA, CDR2 YNFKEQ. CDR3 size: 18 residues. Trimming cost V 1 base and J 1 base; bases outside gene matches: 5. The CDR3 loop reads CASSQGTSGGIRTDTQYF. As DNA, the CDR3 is TGTGCCAGCAGCCAAGGGACTAGCGGGGGTATTCGCACAGATACGCAGTATTTT.

The rearrangement joins TRBV10-3 to TRBJ2-7; possibly TRBD2 for D (6 bases). Germline V gene lookup returns CDR1 ENHRY and CDR2 SYGVKD. V lost 0 bases, J lost 6 bases, and 18 bases lay in between. CDR3 length: 16 residues. CDR3 nucleotide sequence: TGTGCCATCAGTGAGTCTTCTGCGGGGAATGGGGGCGAGCAGTACTTC. Protein sequence: CAISESSAGNGGEQYF.

This clonotype came up a few times. This rearrangement joins TRBV28 to TRBJ1-5, with D possibly TRBD1 on 6 matching bases. The CDR3 is 15 residues long. From germline, CDR1 is MDHEN and CDR2 SYDVKM. The germline V and J ends were trimmed by 8 bases and 1 base, with 15 bases remaining between them. The CDR3 DNA reads TGTGCCAGCCGGCCCCCAGGGGTGAGCAATCAGCCCCAGCATTTT. Its protein product is CASRPPGVSNQPQHF.

This chain links TRBV10-2 with TRBJ2-1; TRBD2 is a possible D gene (7 bases). V gave up 8 bases and J gave up 3 bases, with 20 bases separating them. This CDR3 region has 16 residues. Germline V gives CDR1 WSHSY, CDR2 SAAADI. The CDR3 reads CASRAGGRGLYNEQFF. DNA of the CDR3: TGCGCCAGCCGCGCCGGGGGGCGGGGGCTCTACAATGAGCAGTTCTTC.

The chain has TRBV20-1 and TRBJ2-4; D not certain. In germline, CDR1 is DFQATT, CDR2 SNEGSKA (reference sequence). V dropped 4 bases and J dropped 1 base, with 17 bases sitting between them. This CDR3 comprises 16 residues. DNA for the CDR3: TGCAGTGCTATAGGCCCGAAAAACCCGGCCAAAAACATTCAGTACTTC. Residues: CSAIGPKNPAKNIQYF.

The chain couples TRBV14 to TRBJ2-3; D gene unclear. The CDR3 contains 13 residues. The V end was cut by 4 bases, the J end by 6 bases, with 11 bases between. The germline gives CDR1 SGHDN, CDR2 FVKESK. The CDR3 is CASSPNEVDTQYF. As DNA, the CDR3 is TGTGCCAGCAGCCCCAACGAGGTGGATACGCAGTATTTT.

This sequence joins TRBV12-3 or TRBV12-4 and TRBJ1-5; D is uncertain. The length of the CDR3 is 13 residues. V shed 5 bases and J shed 4 bases, with 9 bases lying between them. The CDR3 loop reads CASSLTTNQPQHF. The DNA of the CDR3 is TGTGCCAGCAGTCTCACAACTAATCAGCCCCAGCATTTT.

This clonotype was seen a handful of times. J is TRBJ2-1 and V is TRBV5-1, with D perhaps TRBD2 (5 bases). The CDR3 is 17 residues long. The V gene's germline CDR1 is SGHRS and CDR2 YFSETQ. V was cut by 3 bases and J by 6 bases, with 22 bases left in between. The CDR3 sequence is CASSSVLTQSRGNEQFF. CDR3 in DNA: TGCGCCAGCAGCTCCGTCCTGACACAATCCCGGGGCAATGAGCAGTTCTTC.